This TCR beta chain is from a study of CD8 T cells in ankylosing spondylitis. Overall study findings and caveats: Earlier work had already found some motif variants in reactive arthritis synovial fluid and blood. Disease-linked clones bore a CD8+ phenotype and were relatively rare in peripheral blood.

This clonotype was recorded many times. No antigen is known for it. Losses at the gene ends were 2 bases for V and 2 bases for J; bases not matched to a gene: 3. This CDR3 has 16 residues. Germline V CDR1 and CDR2: SGDLS, YYNGEE. Molecular-barcoded quantitative 5'-RACE produced these TCR beta libraries. TCRdb itself ran the 5' RACE reads through MiXCR, one entry per CDR3 protein. Here the sample spans tens of thousands of distinct CDR3 sequences, about 5.2% being singletons. The sequencing input was blood, either unsorted or a sorted T cell fraction (not recorded which). The chain combines TRBV9 with TRBJ2-5, with 13 positions matching TRBD2. The TCR was taken from a female donor with ankylosing spondylitis or in good health (not recorded which). The CDR3 nucleotides read TGTGCCAGCAGCGTGGGACTAGCGGGGCGGCAAGAGACCCAGTACTTC. Residues: CASSVGLAGRQETQYF. The full variable domain, in which reference TRBV9 and TRBJ2-5 provide the parts outside the CDR3, is DSGVTQTPKHLITATGQRVTLRCSPRSGDLSVYWYQQSLDQGLQFLIQYYNGEERAKGNILERFSAQQFPDLHSELNLSSLELGDSALYFCASSVGLAGRQETQYFGPGTRLLVL.